These 20 T cell receptor beta chains were all obtained from the same sample, sequenced in a study of cytomegalovirus exposure and HLA in healthy donors. Amplification used 60 Vbeta primers and 13 Jbeta primers. Assay: immunoSEQ multiplex PCR; the TCRdb copy retains only in-frame clones and omits some. The table shows about 140,000 clones, with approximately 84% occurring only once. The sample comprised PBMCs. Every receptor here comes from a man aged 25 to 45 in good health and CMV-seropositive.

The gene calls are TRBV12-2 and TRBJ1-5; no check of the table's D call, TRBD1, against the DNA was made. TRBV12-2 is an annotated pseudogene. This CDR3 has 16 residues. CDR3 in amino acids: CASRLVYNYSNQPQHF. Here the CDR3 DNA reads TGTGCAAGTCGCTTAGTGTACAATTATTCCAATCAGCCCCAGCATTTT.

The chain uses TRBV30 and TRBJ2-7, with 8 positions matching TRBD2. This CDR3 has 15 amino acids. Germline V gene sequence: CDR1 GTSNPN, CDR2 SVGIG (reference sequence). With 3 bases clipped from V and 1 base from J, the junction kept 8 bases outside the gene matches. CDR3 bases: TGTGCCTGGAGCCCCCTCAGCGGGGGTTCCTACGAGCAGTACTTC. It specifies CAWSPLSGGSYEQYF.

This clone was recorded a few times. The V gene is TRBV9, the J gene TRBJ1-1, with D tentatively TRBD1 (6 bases). CDR3 length: 15 residues. V lost 0 bases, J lost 1 base, and 10 bases lay in between. The germline V gene has CDR1 SGDLS and CDR2 YYNGEE. CDR3 in amino acids: CASSVGGGANTEAFF. In DNA, the CDR3 is TGTGCCAGCAGCGTAGGCGGGGGGGCGAACACTGAAGCTTTCTTT.

This clone was found a few times. This rearrangement joins TRBV6-5 to TRBJ1-1; no firm D call. The CDR3 spans 11 residues. V was shortened by 4 bases and J by 4 bases, with 4 bases between the two germline ends. CDR1 is MNHEY and CDR2 is SVGAGI in the germline V gene. CDR3 loop: CASSFGTEAFF. CDR3 nucleotide sequence: TGTGCCAGCAGTTTCGGCACTGAAGCTTTCTTT.

The chain joins TRBV7-3 to TRBJ2-5, with 8 positions matching TRBD1. The CDR3 is 15 residues long. V lost 1 base to trimming and J lost 2 bases; unmatched junction nucleotides: 3. Germline V gene lookup returns CDR1 SGHTA and CDR2 FQGTGA. The CDR3 DNA sequence: TGTGCCAGCAGCTTAAGCCGGACAGGGCAAGAGACCCAGTACTTC. It encodes CASSLSRTGQETQYF.

V gene TRBV15 combines with J gene TRBJ2-3; D gene uncertain. Germline CDR1 reads LNHNV; CDR2 reads YYDKDF (reference sequence). With 0 bases removed from V and 0 bases from J, the gap between germline ends came to 4 bases. The CDR3 sequence is 14 residues long. The CDR3 DNA reads TGTGCCACCAGCAGAGACCTCAGCACAGATACGCAGTATTTT. It codes for CATSRDLSTDTQYF.

The V call is TRBV7-3, the J call TRBJ2-1; the match to TRBD2 covers 7 bases. V shed 5 bases, J shed 7 bases, and the junction held 5 bases outside the gene matches. The CDR3 is 13 amino acids. Germline V gives CDR1 SGHTA, CDR2 FQGTGA. The CDR3 is CASSETSSNEQFF. The CDR3 nucleotides are TGTGCCAGCAGCGAGACTAGCTCGAATGAGCAGTTCTTC.

The chain combines TRBV5-6 with TRBJ2-7; maybe TRBD2 (5 bases). The V gene lost 4 bases and the J gene lost 2 bases, with 16 bases spanning the gap. CDR1 and CDR2 from the germline V gene are SGHDT and YYEEEE. The CDR3 has 15 residues. CDR3 bases: TGTGCCAGCAGCCCCCCGGGGAGTGTCCCCTACGAGCAGTACTTC. Its translation is CASSPPGSVPYEQYF.

The J gene is TRBJ2-2, the V gene TRBV7-6; 14 positions agree with TRBD2. Germline assignment: CDR1 SGHVS and CDR2 FNYEAQ. The V segment lost 5 bases and the J segment 3 bases; nucleotides outside the gene matches: 8. The CDR3 totals 18 residues. CDR3 sequence reads: CASSIRTSGRSDTGELFF. CDR3 DNA sequence: TGTGCCAGCAGCATTAGGACTAGCGGGAGGTCGGACACCGGGGAGCTGTTTTTT.

Ten or more counts support this clone. The V and J genes are TRBV29-1 and TRBJ2-2; no firm D call. Germline values: CDR1 SQVTM, CDR2 ANQGSEA. The ends were cut back, 3 bases at V and 5 bases at J, with 4 bases in the middle. The CDR3 consists of 11 residues. CDR3 bases: TGCAGCGTTGAGGAGACCGGGGAGCTGTTTTTT. It translates to CSVEETGELFF.

The rearrangement joins TRBV7-6 to TRBJ2-6; D possibly corresponds to TRBD2 (7 bases). The CDR3 extends over 17 amino acids. The V end was cut by 5 bases, the J end by 2 bases, with 16 bases between. CDR1 SGHVS and CDR2 FNYEAQ come from the germline V gene. The CDR3 bases are TGTGCCAGCAGCGAGGGGGGGACGGGGGCTGGGGCCAACGTCCTGACTTTC. It specifies CASSEGGTGAGANVLTF.

J is TRBJ2-3 and V is TRBV4-1; perhaps TRBD1 as D (6 bases). Per germline, CDR1 MGHRA and CDR2 YSYEKL. With 3 bases removed from V and 0 bases from J, the gap between germline ends came to 16 bases. The CDR3 loop spans 17 amino acids. The CDR3 here is CASSQPNRATSTDTQYF. The CDR3 DNA reads as TGCGCCAGCAGCCAGCCTAACAGGGCGACTAGCACAGATACGCAGTATTTT.

This sequence joins TRBV7-9 and TRBJ2-3; D is undetermined. Germline-derived CDR1 and CDR2 are SEHNR and FQNEAQ (reference sequence). The CDR3 totals 15 residues. V dropped 0 bases and J dropped 0 bases, with 7 bases sitting between them. The CDR3 reads CASSLASSSTDTQYF. The CDR3 nucleotides are TGTGCCAGCAGCTTAGCGTCTTCTAGCACAGATACGCAGTATTTT.

The V and J genes are TRBV7-2 and TRBJ1-2; possibly TRBD1 for D (5 bases). The CDR3 length is 13 residues. CDR1 and CDR2 (germline): SGHTA, FQGNSA. Between the trimmed V and J ends, which lost 5 bases and 7 bases, there was a span of 14 bases. CDR3 amino acids: CASSPTAGLGYTF. The CDR3 DNA sequence: TGTGCCAGCAGCCCCACCGCGGGACTTGGCTACACCTTC.

The chain joins TRBV27 to TRBJ2-7, with D perhaps matching TRBD2 (7 bases). CDR1 is MNHEY and CDR2 is SMNVEV in the germline V gene (reference sequence). The CDR3 is 11 amino acids. Trimming took 8 bases from V and 7 from J, leaving 12 bases between them. CDR3 sequence reads: CASRRGGEQYF. The CDR3 coding sequence is TGTGCCAGCCGGAGGGGGGGGGAGCAGTACTTC.

CDR3 loop: CASSQEGGANYGYTF. The CDR3 DNA is TGTGCCAGCAGCCAAGAAGGGGGCGCGAACTATGGCTACACCTTC. V gene TRBV4-2 combines with J gene TRBJ1-2, with TRBD1 matching over 7 bases. With V trimmed by 0 bases and J by 2 bases, 3 bases remained unmatched. CDR1 and CDR2 (germline): LGHNA, YNFKEQ. CDR3 length: 15 residues.

This clone was seen just once. The CDR3 DNA sequence: TGTGCCAGTAGTAAGACAGGGGTGGGGGAAACTGAAGCTTTCTTT. Residues: CASSKTGVGETEAFF. This chain joins TRBV19 and TRBJ1-1; 8 nucleotides agree with TRBD1. The germline gives CDR1 LNHDA, CDR2 SQIVND (reference sequence). The CDR3 totals 15 residues. V lost 4 bases and J lost 5; bases outside the gene matches: 9.

This CDR3 is CASSAPSGYEQYF. In nucleotides, the CDR3 is TGTGCCAGCAGTGCGCCTAGCGGCTACGAGCAGTACTTC. The rearrangement uses TRBV28 and TRBJ2-7, with 7 bases that match TRBD2. Germline assignment: CDR1 MDHEN and CDR2 SYDVKM. V lost 5 bases and J lost 3; bases outside the gene matches: 4. The CDR3 consists of 13 residues. Based on the CDR3 plus reference TRBV28 and TRBJ2-7, the full variable domain is DVKVTQSSRYLVKRTGEKVFLECVQDMDHENMFWYRQDPGLGLRLIYFSYDVKMKEKGDIPEGYSVSREKKERFSLILESASTNQTSMYLCASSAPSGYEQYFGPGTRLTVT.

The CDR3 sequence is CASSPPGQGTGELFF. The CDR3 DNA sequence: TGTGCCAGCAGCCCCCCGGGACAGGGCACCGGGGAGCTGTTTTTT. The V call is TRBV28, the J call TRBJ2-2; 9 nucleotides align to TRBD1. Germline V lookup: CDR1 MDHEN, CDR2 SYDVKM. The CDR3 runs 15 residues. Trimming cost V 6 bases and J 4 bases; bases outside gene matches: 6.

The chain employs TRBV2 and TRBJ1-2, with 10 bases aligning to TRBD1. CDR1 and CDR2 (germline): SNHLY, FYNNEI. The V gene end was trimmed by 3 bases and the J gene end by 1 base; junction bases not matched to a gene: 2. The CDR3 runs to 15 residues. CDR3 sequence reads: CASSDGQGVNYGYTF. The CDR3 coding sequence is TGTGCCAGCAGTGATGGACAGGGGGTTAACTATGGCTACACCTTC.